What follows are 3 T cell receptor beta chains derived from one specimen sequenced in a study of cytomegalovirus exposure and HLA in healthy donors. PCR amplification relied on 60 Vbeta primers (plus 13 Jbeta primers). The repertoire was sequenced with immunoSEQ multiplex PCR; TCRdb's copy has only in-frame clones and lacks some. The sample holds around 220,000 clones, about 83% seen once. The specimen sequenced was PBMCs. The receptors were gathered from a girl aged 10-17 years in good health and CMV-seronegative.

The rearrangement links TRBV9 to TRBJ1-2; D is perhaps TRBD1 (6 bases). Looked up from germline, CDR1 is SGDLS and CDR2 is YYNGEE. V dropped 3 bases and J dropped 8 bases, with 14 bases sitting between them. The CDR3 is made up of 13 amino acids. CDR3 region: CASSELTGNGYTF. In nucleotides, the CDR3 is TGTGCCAGCAGCGAATTAACAGGGAACGGCTACACCTTC.

The chain employs TRBV14 and TRBJ2-5, with unresolved D. Trimming took 1 base from V and 5 from J, leaving 8 bases between them. The CDR3 has 13 amino acids. In germline, CDR1 is SGHDN, CDR2 FVKESK. Here the CDR3 reads CASSQGWRETQYF. CDR3 DNA: TGTGCCAGCAGCCAAGGTTGGCGGGAGACCCAGTACTTC.

The chain joins TRBV28 to TRBJ1-4; 7 positions match TRBD1. The CDR3 consists of 15 residues. In germline, CDR1 is MDHEN, CDR2 SYDVKM. Losses at the gene ends were 6 bases for V and 3 bases for J; bases not matched to a gene: 7. CDR3 region: CASSPPGQSNEKLFF. The CDR3 bases are TGTGCCAGCAGCCCACCGGGACAGTCTAATGAAAAACTGTTTTTT.